What follows are 15 T cell receptor beta chains derived from one specimen sequenced in a study of CD8+ T cells in alopecia areata. RNA extraction was followed by reverse transcription into cDNA, which acted as the sequencing template. Assay: immunoSEQ multiplex PCR; the TCRdb copy retains only in-frame clones and omits some. The sample includes approximately 100,000 clones, less than 50% of them seen just once. The material sequenced was CD4+ T cells sorted from blood. The receptor source for this set is a human donor with alopecia areata.

The rearrangement uses TRBV7-9 and TRBJ2-1; D is unresolved. The germline CDR1 and CDR2 sequences are SEHNR and FQNEAQ (reference sequence). There are 11 residues in the CDR3. V dropped 3 bases and J dropped 8 bases, with 5 bases sitting between them. The CDR3 is CASSFFDEQFF. In nucleotides, the CDR3 is TGTGCCAGCAGCTTCTTCGATGAGCAGTTCTTC.

This clone was seen more than once but under ten times. The chain joins TRBV23-1 to TRBJ1-4; the D gene is possibly TRBD1 (5 bases). TRBV23-1 counts as an open reading frame of uncertain function. Between the trimmed V and J ends, which lost 9 bases and 8 bases, there was a span of 22 bases. The CDR3 loop spans 15 amino acids. CDR3 coding DNA: TGCGCCAGTAAACTGCCGGGACGGGCAGGGGAAAAACTGTTTTTT. As protein: CASKLPGRAGEKLFF.

This clone turned up a few times. The chain carries TRBV29-1 and TRBJ2-7; D is ambiguous. Germline values: CDR1 SQVTM, CDR2 ANQGSEA. Trimming shortened V by 4 bases and J by 2 bases, and 6 bases separated the two germline ends. The CDR3 runs 11 residues. This CDR3 is CSVVRTYEQYF. CDR3 coding DNA: TGCAGCGTTGTCAGAACCTACGAGCAGTACTTC.

The V call is TRBV23-1, the J call TRBJ1-5; the D is unclear. TRBV23-1 is labeled an ORF, and its function is uncertain. The CDR3 spans 14 residues. V lost 11 bases and J lost 0, with 14 bases in between. The CDR3 DNA reads as TGCGCCTTCCACCGTCACCCTAGCAATCAGCCCCAGCATTTT. Amino acid sequence: CAFHRHPSNQPQHF.

This CDR3 is CSVGWEINSPLHF. The CDR3, as DNA: TGCAGCGTTGGTTGGGAGATTAATTCACCCCTCCACTTT. This rearrangement joins TRBV29-1 to TRBJ1-6; D gene unclear. Germline V lookup: CDR1 SQVTM, CDR2 ANQGSEA. The CDR3 is 13 amino acids. Trimming removed 4 bases from V and 6 bases from J, with 10 bases in between. Together with reference TRBV29-1 and TRBJ1-6, the CDR3 gives the full variable domain: SAVISQKPSRDICQRGTSLTIQCQVDSQVTMMFWYRQQPGQSLTLIATANQGSEATYESGFVIDKFPISRPNLTFSTLTVSNMSPEDSSIYLCSVGWEINSPLHFGNGTRLTVT.

The chain couples TRBV6-6 to TRBJ2-3; D remains ambiguous. Germline values: CDR1 MNHNY, CDR2 SVGAGI (reference sequence). The CDR3 extends over 12 amino acids. V gave up 0 bases and J gave up 8 bases, with 6 bases separating them. The CDR3 is CASSYSSATQYF. CDR3 bases: TGTGCCAGCAGTTACTCATCGGCTACGCAGTATTTT.

There are a few counts of this clone. V usage is TRBV20-1 and J usage is TRBJ1-5; D is perhaps TRBD1 (6 bases). Germline CDR1 is DFQATT and CDR2 is SNEGSKA (reference sequence). This CDR3 comprises 11 residues. Trimming pared 7 bases from V and 6 bases from J, leaving 10 bases between. DNA of the CDR3: TGCAGTGTACAGGGCGGTCAGCCCCAGCATTTT. As protein: CSVQGGQPQHF.

This clone showed up just a few times. The rearrangement joins TRBV21-1 to TRBJ1-1. TRBV21-1 corresponds to a pseudogene. This CDR3 is 14 amino acids long. The CDR3 DNA reads TGTGCCAGCAGCACCCGGGGAGGGGACACTGAAGCTTTCTTT. Translated: CASSTRGGDTEAFF.

The rearrangement links TRBV30 to TRBJ2-5, with a possible D match to TRBD2 (5 bases). V was shortened by 2 bases and J by 2 bases, with 12 bases between the two germline ends. The germline V gene encodes CDR1 GTSNPN and CDR2 SVGIG (reference sequence). The CDR3 runs to 14 residues. CDR3 loop: CAWSKEGSQETQYF. The CDR3 DNA reads as TGTGCCTGGAGTAAAGAAGGGAGTCAAGAGACCCAGTACTTC.

J is TRBJ2-1 and V is TRBV2, with 11 nucleotides matching TRBD2. CDR1 is SNHLY, CDR2 FYNNEI, per germline. This CDR3 contains 11 residues. Germline trimming cut 5 bases from V and 15 bases from J; bases unmatched to any gene: 3. This chain's CDR3 is CASSRLAGTFF. The CDR3 DNA reads TGTGCCAGCAGTAGACTAGCGGGGACGTTCTTC.

The chain links TRBV29-1 to TRBJ2-7; 9 bases map to TRBD1. There are 14 residues in the CDR3. Germline CDR1 is SQVTM and CDR2 is ANQGSEA. With 6 bases clipped from V and 2 bases from J, the junction kept 8 bases outside the gene matches. The CDR3 coding sequence is TGCAGCGTCGCCCGGGGACAGGGTACCTACGAGCAGTACTTC. It codes for CSVARGQGTYEQYF.

The CDR3 bases are TGTGCCAGCAGCTTAGGGCCTTCACCCCTCCACTTT. Amino acids: CASSLGPSPLHF. The rearrangement uses TRBV7-8 and TRBJ1-6; no clear D gene. The CDR3 covers 12 residues. Germline V gene lookup returns CDR1 SGHVS and CDR2 FQNEAQ. Deletions cut 1 base from V and 9 bases from J, with 4 bases between.

This clone was detected once. The chain carries TRBV7-6 and TRBJ2-2; D not resolved. CDR3 length equals 11 residues. V dropped 4 bases and J dropped 8 bases, with 5 bases sitting between them. The germline CDR1 and CDR2 sequences are SGHVS and FNYEAQ. The CDR3 sequence: CASSSRGELFF. DNA for the CDR3: TGTGCCAGCAGCTCTCGAGGGGAGCTGTTTTTT.

This clone was seen more than once but under ten times. Other DNA sequences of this sample code for an identical CDR3. V is TRBV29-1 and J is TRBJ2-7; TRBD2 might be the D (6 bases). Trimming shortened V by 3 bases and J by 3 bases, and 9 bases separated the two germline ends. CDR1 is SQVTM and CDR2 is ANQGSEA in the germline V gene. The CDR3 loop spans 12 amino acids. CDR3 sequence reads: CSVDSGSYEQYF. As DNA, the CDR3 is TGCAGCGTTGATAGCGGCAGCTACGAGCAGTACTTC.

This clone has just a few counts. The sample holds other DNA sequences that translate to the same CDR3. The genes are TRBV29-1 and TRBJ2-2, with D possibly matching TRBD2 (5 bases). The CDR3 runs 13 residues. V lost 3 bases, J lost 2 bases, and 7 bases lay in between. The germline V gene has CDR1 SQVTM and CDR2 ANQGSEA. As DNA, the CDR3 is TGCAGCGTTGATCGGGGAAACACCGGGGAGCTGTTTTTT. This translates into CSVDRGNTGELFF.